Listed here is a single TCR beta chain. This entry comes from a study of blood T cell repertoires in COVID-19. The wider study: Sources were T cells, B-cell-depleted T cells, or PBMCs; the material itself was cDNA or gDNA.

Source study methods: Reference gene primer amplification in the assay estimated nucleated cell counts. The data were produced by immunoSEQ multiplex PCR, yet TCRdb's version contains in-frame clones alone and is incomplete. D and trimming were read from the DNA, whereas the V and J calls and clone size are those reported in that table. The table shows approximately 98,000 clones, with 65% to 80% occurring only once. Germline loops: CDR1 LGHDT, CDR2 YNNKEL (reference sequence). The CDR3 covers 15 residues. The V segment lost 1 base and the J segment 14 bases; nucleotides outside the gene matches: 10.

The chain is built from TRBV3-1 (or the pseudogene TRBV3-2) and TRBJ1-4; TRBD1 matches 10 bases. This sequence was found in a woman aged 40 to 50 with acute or convalescent COVID-19. Source material: peripheral blood. DNA of the CDR3: TGTGCCAGCAGCCAAGGGGACAGGGGTCTGGTACGTCTGTTTTTT. Its translation: CASSQGDRGLVRLFF.